This passage covers 2 T cell receptor beta chains from one sample sequenced in a study of blood T cell repertoires in COVID-19. Some clones are missing from TCRdb's copy, which holds only in-frame ones; the method was immunoSEQ multiplex PCR. This sample has about 120,000 clones; roughly 91% occur once, and the top ten carry about a fifth. The source material was peripheral blood. The receptor source for this set is a human donor with acute or convalescent COVID-19. The donor label of this sample is uncertain.

The V and J genes are TRBV14 and TRBJ1-1, with 8 bases aligning to TRBD1. Germline CDR1 is SGHDN and CDR2 is FVKESK. This CDR3 region has 13 residues. The junction had 4 bases not matched to a gene; V was cut back by 6 bases and J by 4 bases. CDR3 residues: CASRRQGRTEAFF. CDR3 nucleotides: TGTGCCAGCAGAAGACAGGGGCGCACTGAAGCTTTCTTT. The full variable domain, its missing parts supplied by reference TRBV14 and TRBJ1-1, is EAGVTQFPSHSVIEKGQTVTLRCDPISGHDNLYWYRRVMGKEIKFLLHFVKESKQDESGMPNNRFLAERTGGTYSTLKVQPAELEDSGVYFCASRRQGRTEAFFGQGTRLTVV.

J is TRBJ2-3 and V is TRBV7-2, with D tentatively TRBD1 (5 bases). CDR1 is SGHTA and CDR2 is FQGNSA in the germline V gene. This CDR3 region has 15 residues. Trimming took off 5 bases at V and 5 bases at J, with 17 bases between the two ends. CDR3 coding DNA: TGTGCCAGCAGCCAGGGTTCCGGCGGCGGAGATACGCAGTATTTT. This gives the protein CASSQGSGGGDTQYF.